What follows are 22 T cell receptor beta chains derived from one specimen sequenced in a study of shared clonotypes between healthy human individuals. Measured with immunoSEQ multiplex PCR; TCRdb has only the in-frame clones, and not every one. Among 500,000 to 650,000 clones listed, around 80% were seen once. The sequencing sample was made of PBMCs. All receptors derive from a woman aged 40 to 50 in good health. Some clones in this sample may be carry-over from other donors' samples.

The chain employs TRBV7-2 and TRBJ2-3; D perhaps matches TRBD2 (6 bases). Trimming removed 5 bases at V and 9 bases at J, with 27 bases between. Germline assignment: CDR1 SGHTA and CDR2 FQGNSA. The CDR3 length is 17 residues. The CDR3 DNA sequence: TGTGCCAGCAGCGCTCGTCTGGGAGGCGTCTTCGGTTTGACGCAGTATTTT. This codes for CASSARLGGVFGLTQYF.

This clone was detected only a few times. CDR3 protein: CASSPQQGDMNTEAFF. The CDR3 nucleotides are TGTGCCAGCTCACCACAACAGGGGGACATGAACACTGAAGCTTTCTTT. The chain is built from TRBV18 and TRBJ1-1; 8 bases agree with TRBD1. The CDR3 loop spans 16 amino acids. Losses at the gene ends were 1 base for V and 0 bases for J; bases not matched to a gene: 4. CDR1 KGHSH and CDR2 LQKENI come from the germline V gene.

CDR3 sequence reads: CASSRGTTYEQYF. The CDR3 DNA reads as TGTGCCAGCTCCCGTGGGACCACCTACGAGCAGTACTTC. V is TRBV28 and J is TRBJ2-7, with D perhaps given as TRBD1 or TRBD2 (5 bases each). Trimming stripped 8 bases from V and 2 bases from J, with 13 bases between. This CDR3 region has 13 residues. The germline CDR1 and CDR2 sequences are MDHEN and SYDVKM.

The gene calls are TRBV15 and TRBJ2-3; 10 positions match TRBD1. Germline V gene lookup returns CDR1 LNHNV and CDR2 YYDKDF (reference sequence). This CDR3 is 16 amino acids long. Trimming removed 0 bases from V and 4 bases from J; junction bases left unmatched: 4. For the CDR3, the DNA is TGTGCCACCAGCAGAGATCGGGACAGGGGACCAGATACGCAGTATTTT. It is translated as CATSRDRDRGPDTQYF. Filled out from reference TRBV15 and TRBJ2-3, the complete variable domain reads DAMVIQNPRYQVTQFGKPVTLSCSQTLNHNVMYWYQQKSSQAPKLLFHYYDKDFNNEADTPDNFQSRRPNTSFCFLDIRSPGLGDTAMYLCATSRDRDRGPDTQYFGPGTRLTVL.

Note on this clone: With only one base between it and a far larger clone, this is likely a read error. The chain links TRBV29-1 to TRBJ2-5; D might be TRBD2 (6 bases). The CDR3 is made up of 14 amino acids. V was clipped by 4 bases and J by 4 bases, with 16 bases between them. Per germline, CDR1 SQVTM and CDR2 ANQGSEA. The chain's CDR3 is CSVGMGRGIETQYF. The DNA for the CDR3 is TGCAGCGTTGGCATGGGGCGGGGAATAGAGACCCAGTACTTC.

The chain recombines TRBV2 with TRBJ2-5, with TRBD1 matching 10 bases. V was clipped by 10 bases and J by 5 bases; unmatched bases: 4. CDR3 length: 12 amino acids. Germline V gene sequence: CDR1 SNHLY, CDR2 FYNNEI. CDR3 in amino acids: CATTGGWETQYF. The CDR3 nucleotides are TGTGCCACGACAGGGGGCTGGGAGACCCAGTACTTC.

This chain connects TRBV6-5 to TRBJ2-7, with TRBD2 matching over 9 bases. CDR3 length: 15 residues. Looked up from germline, CDR1 is MNHEY and CDR2 is SVGAGI. Losses at the gene ends were 2 bases for V and 4 bases for J; bases not matched to a gene: 6. This chain's CDR3 is CASSYLASGIYEQYF. CDR3 DNA sequence: TGTGCCAGCAGTTACCTTGCTAGCGGGATTTACGAGCAGTACTTC.

This clone was counted only a few times. This rearrangement joins TRBV18 to TRBJ2-5, with D possibly matching TRBD1 (5 bases). The germline V and J ends were trimmed by 7 bases and 1 base, with 10 bases remaining between them. The CDR3 length is 13 residues. Germline V gene data show CDR1 as KGHSH and CDR2 as LQKENI. This chain's CDR3 is CASLAQAQETQYF. CDR3 DNA: TGTGCCAGCTTAGCACAGGCCCAAGAGACCCAGTACTTC.

This clone appeared a single time. V and J are TRBV26 and TRBJ2-7. TRBV26 is a known pseudogene. There are 12 residues in the CDR3. The CDR3 DNA reads TGTGCCAGCACCCTAAACACCTACGAGCAGTACTTC. The encoded protein is CASTLNTYEQYF.

Details on this clone: This same CDR3 is encoded by further DNA sequences in the sample. V usage is TRBV5-4 and J usage is TRBJ1-2; 10 positions match TRBD1. Germline CDR1 SGHNT, CDR2 YYREEE (reference sequence). Trimming removed 4 bases from V and 6 bases from J; junction bases left unmatched: 9. The length of the CDR3 is 15 residues. CDR3 amino acids: CASSTRQGAVDGYTF. The CDR3 region has the DNA TGTGCCAGCAGCACCCGACAGGGGGCTGTGGATGGCTACACCTTC.

The chain couples TRBV28 to TRBJ1-5, with TRBD1 identical over 9 bases. This CDR3 has 19 amino acids. J lost 0 bases, V lost 10 bases, and 19 bases had no gene match. Germline CDR1 and CDR2: MDHEN and SYDVKM. CDR3 region: CAKRPAGQGPKYSNQPQHF. The CDR3 bases are TGTGCCAAGCGACCCGCGGGACAGGGCCCCAAATATAGCAATCAGCCCCAGCATTTT.

The chain links TRBV6-1 to TRBJ1-2; D might be TRBD1 (5 bases). Germline V lookup: CDR1 MNHNS, CDR2 SASEGT. The CDR3 extends over 13 amino acids. Trimming took 1 base from V and 7 from J, leaving 10 bases between them. The CDR3 spells CASSEVGGGGYTF. The CDR3 DNA reads TGTGCCAGCAGTGAAGTCGGGGGAGGTGGCTACACCTTC.

The chain links TRBV5-4 to TRBJ2-2, with TRBD1 matching over 10 bases. This CDR3 region has 17 residues. CDR1 SGHNT and CDR2 YYREEE come from the germline V gene (reference sequence). Germline trimming cut 4 bases from V and 2 bases from J; bases unmatched to any gene: 8. CDR3 in DNA: TGTGCCAGCAGCGTCCTGATGACAGGGGGCAACACCGGGGAGCTGTTTTTT. Translation: CASSVLMTGGNTGELFF.

This clone appeared a single time. The rearrangement uses TRBV30 and TRBJ2-5; D gene uncertain. V gave up 3 bases and J gave up 3 bases, with 11 bases separating them. The CDR3 loop spans 13 amino acids. CDR1 GTSNPN and CDR2 SVGIG come from the germline V gene (reference sequence). The CDR3 DNA is TGTGCCTGGAGGGGTAGAACGGAAGAGACCCAGTACTTC. Translation: CAWRGRTEETQYF.

The chain joins TRBV7-9 to TRBJ2-1; 15 nucleotides agree with TRBD2. The CDR3 has 17 residues. With 4 bases clipped from V and 7 bases from J, the junction kept 8 bases outside the gene matches. Germline lookup yields CDR1 SEHNR and CDR2 FQNEAQ (reference sequence). The DNA for the CDR3 is TGTGCCAGCAGCTCCGGACTAGCGGGAGGGTCTCGGAATGAGCAGTTCTTC. Translating it yields CASSSGLAGGSRNEQFF.

This sequence joins TRBV30 and TRBJ2-7, with no clear D. The CDR3 is made up of 13 amino acids. CDR1 is GTSNPN and CDR2 is SVGIG in the germline V gene (reference sequence). V was cut by 0 bases and J by 3 bases, with 9 bases left in between. CDR3 amino acids: CAWSVHGVYEQYF. DNA of the CDR3: TGTGCCTGGAGTGTACATGGGGTCTACGAGCAGTACTTC.

V gene TRBV6-4 combines with J gene TRBJ2-2; tentatively, D is TRBD2 (6 bases). V was pared by 3 bases and J by 5 bases, with 16 bases between. CDR3 size: 16 residues. Germline V gene sequence: CDR1 MRHNA, CDR2 SNTAGT. This CDR3 reads CASSEVGGDGTGELFF. The CDR3 coding sequence is TGTGCCAGCAGTGAAGTAGGCGGGGATGGAACCGGGGAGCTGTTTTTT.

This clone came up once. This chain joins TRBV18 and TRBJ1-1; D gene unclear. Per the germline V gene, CDR1 is KGHSH and CDR2 is LQKENI. The V and J ends lost 0 bases and 3 bases respectively, with 5 bases between them. The CDR3 extends over 13 amino acids. CDR3: CASSPPEYTEAFF. The CDR3 region has the DNA TGTGCCAGCTCACCACCAGAGTACACTGAAGCTTTCTTT.

This clone was picked up a small number of times. The chain couples TRBV19 to TRBJ2-6, with unresolved D. The CDR3 is 13 residues long. V was shortened by 8 bases and J by 1 base, with 6 bases between the two germline ends. The V gene's germline CDR1 is LNHDA and CDR2 SQIVND (reference sequence). CDR3: CASSESGANVLTF. Written as DNA, the CDR3 is TGTGCCAGTTCGGAATCTGGGGCCAACGTCCTGACTTTC.

The chain uses TRBV7-6 and TRBJ2-7; TRBD2 is a possible D gene (5 bases). Looked up from germline, CDR1 is SGHVS and CDR2 is FNYEAQ. The V end was cut by 4 bases, the J end by 3 bases, with 7 bases between. The CDR3 sequence is 12 residues long. CDR3 coding DNA: TGTGCCAGCAGCTCCCGGGGCTACGAGCAGTACTTC. Its translation is CASSSRGYEQYF.

This clone has only a few counts. Different DNA sequences within this sample yield the same CDR3. The rearrangement links TRBV18 to TRBJ1-5; 8 bases are shared with TRBD1. This CDR3 has 13 residues. Germline lookup yields CDR1 KGHSH and CDR2 LQKENI. J gave up 7 bases and V 3 bases, and 2 bases lay outside the gene matches. CDR3: CASSPDREQPQHF. The CDR3, as DNA: TGTGCCAGCTCACCGGACAGGGAGCAGCCCCAGCATTTT.

This chain connects TRBV5-3 to TRBJ2-5; D is ambiguous. TRBV5-3 is placed among ORFs of uncertain function. The CDR3 covers 13 residues. Trimming removed 4 bases from V and 5 bases from J, with 12 bases in between. CDR3 sequence reads: CARSHQRDETQYF. DNA of the CDR3: TGTGCCAGAAGCCACCAAAGGGATGAGACCCAGTACTTC.